The 29 T cell receptor beta chains below were found in one sample sequenced in a study of naive and memory T cell subsets. An oligonucleotide containing a UMI was ligated to the 3' end of TCR cDNA. Ligated cDNA underwent four rounds of PCR with nested alpha and beta constant region primers and SP2. TCRdb reprocessed the 5' RACE reads via MiXCR and lists one record per CDR3 protein. The data contain 60,000 or so distinct CDR3 sequences, over 7% of them seen just once; the ten biggest clones take up about a tenth. All receptors come from a male donor in good health.

This clonotype was seen repeatedly, ten times or more. The chain recombines TRBV6-1 with TRBJ2-1; 7 bases are a match to TRBD2. The CDR3 runs 14 residues. CDR1 is MNHNS and CDR2 is SASEGT in the germline V gene. Germline trimming cut 6 bases from V and 0 bases from J; bases unmatched to any gene: 2. CDR3 nucleotide sequence: TGTGCCAGCAGAAGCGGGGACTCCTACAATGAGCAGTTCTTC. Protein: CASRSGDSYNEQFF.

This clonotype was detected a few times. The chain combines TRBV6-5 with TRBJ1-1; D is possibly TRBD1 (6 bases). The V gene lost 5 bases and the J gene lost 0 bases, with 13 bases spanning the gap. The CDR3 runs to 15 residues. Germline CDR1 is MNHEY and CDR2 is SVGAGI. CDR3 sequence: CASSPNTGMNTEAFF. The CDR3 DNA reads as TGTGCCAGCAGTCCTAACACAGGGATGAACACTGAAGCTTTCTTT.

The chain joins TRBV20-1 to TRBJ1-1; perhaps TRBD1 as D (6 bases). Germline CDR1 reads DFQATT; CDR2 reads SNEGSKA (reference sequence). Trimming stripped 3 bases from V and 0 bases from J, with 14 bases between. The CDR3 spans 15 residues. The CDR3 protein is CSARPTGLMNTEAFF. The CDR3 bases are TGCAGTGCTAGGCCCACAGGGCTCATGAACACTGAAGCTTTCTTT.

At least ten counts were recorded for this clonotype. The gene calls are TRBV19 and TRBJ2-1; a possible D gene is TRBD1 (6 bases). This CDR3 is built from 16 residues. From germline, CDR1 is LNHDA and CDR2 SQIVND (reference sequence). The V and J ends lost 6 bases and 2 bases respectively, with 17 bases between them. The CDR3 loop is CASRTGTLEAYNEQFF. The DNA of the CDR3 is TGTGCCAGTAGAACCGGGACACTAGAAGCCTACAATGAGCAGTTCTTC.

Many counts were recorded for this clonotype. V gene TRBV13 combines with J gene TRBJ2-7, with D uncertain. Germline loops: CDR1 PRHDT, CDR2 FYEKMQ (reference sequence). CDR3 length equals 13 residues. Trimming cost V 5 bases and J 7 bases, with 15 bases left between them. CDR3 nucleotides: TGTGCCAGCAGCGTTCGACTGGTGGGGGAGCAGTACTTC. Translated: CASSVRLVGEQYF.

Turning to this clonotype: A much larger clone differs by one base, so this may be a read error. The chain's CDR3 is CASQGAAPQYF. The CDR3 DNA follows: TGTGCCAGCCAAGGGGCGGCGCCGCAGTATTTT. The chain couples TRBV6-2 or TRBV6-3 to TRBJ2-3; D might be TRBD1 (5 bases). CDR3 length equals 11 residues. Trimming took 8 bases from V and 10 from J, leaving 13 bases between them. The germline gives CDR1 MNHEY, CDR2 SVGEGT.

This clonotype was found many times. The V call is TRBV10-2, the J call TRBJ1-1; 9 bases fit TRBD1. The length of the CDR3 is 16 residues. V shed 8 bases and J 4 bases; nucleotides not matched to a gene: 14. Germline CDR1 is WSHSY and CDR2 is SAAADI. The chain's CDR3 is CASGYRQGGGGTEAFF. CDR3 DNA sequence: TGCGCCAGCGGATACAGACAGGGGGGGGGAGGCACTGAAGCTTTCTTT.

This clonotype was counted at least ten times. This chain links TRBV11-2 with TRBJ2-7; 7 nucleotides align to TRBD1. Losses at the gene ends were 4 bases for V and 3 bases for J; bases not matched to a gene: 9. The CDR3 covers 15 residues. The germline CDR1 and CDR2 sequences are SGHAT and FQNNGV. The CDR3 bases are TGTGCCAGCAGCTGGCGCCTGGGACAGTACTACGAGCAGTACTTC. Translation gives CASSWRLGQYYEQYF.

This rearrangement joins TRBV6-1 to TRBJ1-4; 7 bases align to TRBD1. The germline V gene encodes CDR1 MNHNS and CDR2 SASEGT. V trimming: 8 bases; J trimming: 0 bases; junction bases outside the gene matches: 6. The CDR3 totals 15 residues. DNA for the CDR3: TGTGCCAGCCACAGGGGAGACCCAACTAATGAAAAACTGTTTTTT. Translation gives CASHRGDPTNEKLFF.

J is TRBJ2-5 and V is TRBV20-1, with TRBD2 as a possible D gene (6 bases). CDR1 is DFQATT, CDR2 SNEGSKA, per germline (reference sequence). The CDR3 has 13 residues. Between the trimmed V and J ends, which lost 3 bases and 5 bases, there was a span of 13 bases. CDR3 sequence (DNA): TGCAGTGCTAGGGAGGGGTCGAGGGAGACCCAGTACTTC. This codes for CSAREGSRETQYF.

This CDR3 is CSAYPGQGNYEQYF. CDR3 sequence (DNA): TGCAGTGCTTACCCGGGACAGGGGAACTACGAGCAGTACTTC. The rearrangement links TRBV20-1 to TRBJ2-7; 10 bases align to TRBD1. Germline V lookup: CDR1 DFQATT, CDR2 SNEGSKA (reference sequence). The junction had 7 bases not matched to a gene; V was cut back by 5 bases and J by 3 bases. The CDR3 runs 14 residues.

This clonotype has at least ten counts. This chain connects TRBV20-1 to TRBJ2-1, with TRBD2 identical over 14 bases. This CDR3 spans 16 amino acids. Trimming at V came to 0 bases and at J to 14 bases, leaving 12 bases not matched to a gene. Germline CDR1 and CDR2: DFQATT and SNEGSKA (reference sequence). The CDR3 loop is CSARDWRTSGGFGEFF. The CDR3 DNA sequence: TGCAGTGCTAGAGATTGGAGGACTAGCGGGGGGTTTGGGGAGTTCTTC.

This clonotype was observed a handful of times. The gene calls are TRBV5-1 and TRBJ2-3; the match to TRBD1 covers 8 bases. CDR1 SGHRS and CDR2 YFSETQ come from the germline V gene. CDR3 size: 13 residues. Unmatched junction bases numbered 4, after V lost 4 bases and J lost 6 bases. CDR3 sequence reads: CASSPQGADTQYF. The CDR3 DNA sequence: TGCGCCAGCAGCCCTCAGGGGGCGGATACGCAGTATTTT.

The table lists this clonotype with a few counts. V gene TRBV6-6 combines with J gene TRBJ1-1; TRBD1 might be the D (6 bases). Looked up from germline, CDR1 is MNHNY and CDR2 is SVGAGI (reference sequence). V lost 5 bases to trimming and J lost 5 bases, with 15 bases between them. The CDR3 is made up of 14 amino acids. DNA for the CDR3: TGTGCCAGCAGTCAACGCGACAGGAGGACTGAAGCTTTCTTT. Encoded protein: CASSQRDRRTEAFF.

There are many counts of this clonotype. The chain links TRBV29-1 to TRBJ2-5, with 12 bases that match TRBD2. This CDR3 has 15 residues. In germline, CDR1 is SQVTM, CDR2 ANQGSEA. J lost 5 bases, V lost 3 bases, and 7 bases had no gene match. The CDR3 DNA reads as TGCAGCGTTGACCCTAGCGGGGGGGCTCGCGAGACCCAGTACTTC. This encodes CSVDPSGGARETQYF.

This clonotype has more than one count but fewer than ten. V usage is TRBV5-1 and J usage is TRBJ2-3; 7 bases match TRBD1. The CDR3 covers 18 residues. V gave up 4 bases and J gave up 2 bases; unmatched junction bases: 16. Germline lookup yields CDR1 SGHRS and CDR2 YFSETQ. CDR3: CASSKGAITVTDTDTQYF. CDR3 DNA: TGCGCCAGCAGCAAGGGGGCGATAACGGTGACCGACACAGATACGCAGTATTTT. Looking up the rest from reference TRBV5-1 and TRBJ2-3 gives the full variable domain: KAGVTQTPRYLIKTRGQQVTLSCSPISGHRSVSWYQQTPGQGLQFLFEYFSETQRNKGNFPGRFSGRQFSNSRSEMNVSTLELGDSALYLCASSKGAITVTDTDTQYFGPGTRLTVL.

This clonotype was counted at least ten times. The chain combines TRBV3-1 with TRBJ2-6, with 9 bases matching TRBD1. Germline CDR1 LGHDT, CDR2 YNNKEL (reference sequence). The CDR3 sequence is 19 residues long. V shed 1 base, J shed 2 bases, and the junction held 9 bases outside the gene matches. CDR3 in amino acids: CASSQVTGQGLAGANVLTF. CDR3 DNA sequence: TGTGCCAGCAGCCAAGTCACCGGACAGGGGCTAGCTGGGGCCAACGTCCTGACTTTC.

This clonotype was seen repeatedly, ten times or more. The genes are TRBV18 and TRBJ1-3; a weak D match, TRBD1 (5 bases). Germline CDR1 KGHSH, CDR2 LQKENI. This CDR3 is built from 16 residues. V was clipped by 0 bases and J by 4 bases, with 13 bases between them. The CDR3 nucleotides are TGTGCCAGCTCACCACCGGGGCTTTCGGCGGGAAACACCATATATTTT. Translation gives CASSPPGLSAGNTIYF. Full variable domain (remainder filled in from reference TRBV18 and TRBJ1-3): NAGVMQNPRHLVRRRGQEARLRCSPMKGHSHVYWYRQLPEEGLKFMVYLQKENIIDESGMPKERFSAEFPKEGPSILRIQQVVRGDSAAYFCASSPPGLSAGNTIYFGEGSWLTVV.

V gene TRBV6-6 combines with J gene TRBJ2-3, with D maybe TRBD2 (5 bases). Germline values: CDR1 MNHNY, CDR2 SVGAGI (reference sequence). This CDR3 contains 12 residues. V lost 5 bases and J 6 bases, leaving 9 bases between the germline ends. The CDR3 DNA is TGTGCCAGCAGTCCAGGACTCGATACGCAGTATTTT. Translating it yields CASSPGLDTQYF.

The chain carries TRBV6-2 or TRBV6-3 and TRBJ2-1, with 8 bases lining up with TRBD2. Unmatched junction bases numbered 14, after V lost 4 bases and J lost 0 bases. The germline CDR1 and CDR2 sequences are MNHEY and SVGEGT. The CDR3 consists of 19 residues. CDR3 sequence: CASSSEPGLVGSSYNEQFF. CDR3 nucleotides: TGTGCCAGCAGTTCCGAACCGGGACTAGTGGGGAGCTCCTACAATGAGCAGTTCTTC.

This clonotype was found a few times. CDR3 bases: TGTGCCAGCAGCCCGACGGGACTTTTTCCCGGGGAGCTGTTTTTT. Its translation: CASSPTGLFPGELFF. V and J are TRBV7-2 and TRBJ2-2; D possibly corresponds to TRBD2 (6 bases). Germline V gives CDR1 SGHTA, CDR2 FQGNSA. The V and J ends lost 5 bases and 6 bases respectively, with 16 bases between them. The CDR3 is 15 amino acids.

This clonotype was recorded many times. This chain connects TRBV3-1 to TRBJ2-5; 11 bases match TRBD1. J lost 1 base, V lost 4 bases, and 2 bases had no gene match. Looked up from germline, CDR1 is LGHDT and CDR2 is YNNKEL (reference sequence). CDR3 length: 15 amino acids. CDR3 bases: TGTGCCAGCAGCCTCGGGACAGGGGGCCAAGAGACCCAGTACTTC. This encodes CASSLGTGGQETQYF.

The table lists this clonotype with a few counts. The chain combines TRBV4-1 with TRBJ2-3, with 9 bases fitting TRBD1. The CDR3 totals 15 residues. J gave up 3 bases and V 4 bases, and 5 bases lay outside the gene matches. Per the germline V gene, CDR1 is MGHRA and CDR2 is YSYEKL. DNA of the CDR3: TGCGCCAGCAGCCTGGACAGGGGCGTGACAGATACGCAGTATTTT. Its translation is CASSLDRGVTDTQYF.

The CDR3 loop reads CSVDTTLGGGYTF. In DNA form, the CDR3 reads TGCAGCGTTGATACTACTCTTGGGGGAGGCTACACCTTC. The rearrangement uses TRBV29-1 and TRBJ1-2, with D possibly TRBD1 on 5 matching bases. The germline V gene has CDR1 SQVTM and CDR2 ANQGSEA. The CDR3 length is 13 residues. Trimming left V 3 bases short and J 8 bases short, with 16 bases between.

This clonotype was detected a few times. CDR3 loop: CSASPTGNTEAFF. The CDR3 DNA sequence: TGCAGTGCTAGTCCAACGGGGAACACTGAAGCTTTCTTT. V and J are TRBV20-1 and TRBJ1-1; D uncertain. This CDR3 has 13 residues. Trimming shortened V by 3 bases and J by 1 base, and 9 bases separated the two germline ends. Germline V gene sequence: CDR1 DFQATT, CDR2 SNEGSKA (reference sequence).

The table lists this clonotype with many counts. This sequence joins TRBV11-2 and TRBJ2-1; the D gene is possibly TRBD1 (5 bases). Germline values: CDR1 SGHAT, CDR2 FQNNGV. The CDR3 totals 12 residues. V lost 1 base and J lost 7, with 5 bases in between. CDR3 coding DNA: TGTGCCAGCAGCTTAGGACAGAATGAGCAGTTCTTC. It is translated as CASSLGQNEQFF.

This clonotype was counted many times. The gene calls are TRBV5-1 and TRBJ1-1, with TRBD1 as a possible D gene (5 bases). Per germline, CDR1 SGHRS and CDR2 YFSETQ. V lost 6 bases, J lost 0 bases, and 18 bases lay in between. The CDR3 contains 16 residues. The DNA of the CDR3 is TGCGCCAGCATATGGGGGGATCTCGGAATGAACACTGAAGCTTTCTTT. Amino acid sequence: CASIWGDLGMNTEAFF. Variable domain in full (rest from reference TRBV5-1 and TRBJ1-1): KAGVTQTPRYLIKTRGQQVTLSCSPISGHRSVSWYQQTPGQGLQFLFEYFSETQRNKGNFPGRFSGRQFSNSRSEMNVSTLELGDSALYLCASIWGDLGMNTEAFFGQGTRLTVV.

Turning to this clonotype: It may be a read error: a sequence one base away is much more abundant. V gene TRBV19 combines with J gene TRBJ1-5; D call uncertain. Germline V lookup: CDR1 LNHDA, CDR2 SQIVND (reference sequence). The CDR3 is 15 amino acids. This chain's CDR3 is CACSIVRVVGQPQHF. The CDR3, as DNA: TGTGCCTGTAGTATCGTCCGGGTAGTTGGTCAGCCCCAGCATTTT.

This clonotype was recorded many times. The chain joins TRBV7-9 to TRBJ2-3; possibly TRBD1 or TRBD2 for D (5 bases each). CDR1 is SEHNR and CDR2 is FQNEAQ in the germline V gene (reference sequence). V was shortened by 3 bases and J by 0 bases, with 10 bases between the two germline ends. The CDR3 consists of 15 residues. CDR3 residues: CASSLFGDSTDTQYF. The DNA for the CDR3 is TGTGCCAGCAGCTTGTTCGGGGACAGCACAGATACGCAGTATTTT.